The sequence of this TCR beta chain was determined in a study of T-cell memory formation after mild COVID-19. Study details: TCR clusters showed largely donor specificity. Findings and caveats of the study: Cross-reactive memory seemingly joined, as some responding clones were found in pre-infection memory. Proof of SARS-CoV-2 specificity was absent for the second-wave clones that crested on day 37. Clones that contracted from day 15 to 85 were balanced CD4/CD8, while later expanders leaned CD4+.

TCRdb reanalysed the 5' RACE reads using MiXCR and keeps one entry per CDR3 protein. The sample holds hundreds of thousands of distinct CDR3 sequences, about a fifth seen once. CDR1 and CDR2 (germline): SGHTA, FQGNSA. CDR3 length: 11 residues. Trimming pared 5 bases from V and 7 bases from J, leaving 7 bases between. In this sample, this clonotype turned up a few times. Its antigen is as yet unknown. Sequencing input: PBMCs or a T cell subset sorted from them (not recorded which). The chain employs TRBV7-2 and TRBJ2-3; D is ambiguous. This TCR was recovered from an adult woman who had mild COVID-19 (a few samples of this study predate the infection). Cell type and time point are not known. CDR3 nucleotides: TGTGCCAGCAGCCAGTTCCATACGCAGTATTTT. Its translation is CASSQFHTQYF.